This TCR beta chain was captured in a study of blood T cells in healthy people across ages. General study findings and limits: The recorded TCR beta diversity per million T cells decreased in a roughly linear manner with age.

As regards this clonotype: As yet, its antigen is unknown.

The second PCR ran about 6 to 12 cycles with a sample-barcoded 5' primer and J-beta primers. Each of the cDNA molecules was tagged by a template-switch adaptor with 12 random nucleotides. TCRdb itself ran the 5' RACE reads through MiXCR, one entry per CDR3 protein. In the table there are around 650,000 distinct CDR3 sequences, around two fifths of which are singletons. The CDR3 spans 15 residues. The germline V gene encodes CDR1 DFQATT and CDR2 SNEGSKA (reference sequence). Unmatched junction bases numbered 6, after V lost 3 bases and J lost 0 bases. V is TRBV20-1 and J is TRBJ1-2, with 8 bases matching TRBD1. The TCR comes from a man older than 75 in good health. Sequencing was carried out using blood. The chain's CDR3 is CSASQTGVANYGYTF. The CDR3 DNA follows: TGCAGTGCTAGCCAGACAGGGGTCGCTAACTATGGCTACACCTTC.